This T cell receptor beta chain is from a study of human T cells and chemical hapten exposure (dated by TCRdb to about 2021). Concerning the study at large: For sensitization, 2% DPC in acetone was applied to a roughly 2 cm by roughly 2 cm area of upper inner arm skin. Some 29 alopecia patients gave blood for TCR sequencing at one to four time points (pre-sensitization, 2, 6 and 24 weeks). This study followed changes in the peripheral blood TCR repertoire in vivo during primary and secondary sensitization of alopecia patients to the hapten diphenylcyclopropenone (DPC). Blood samples were taken from patients before sensitization (week 0) and then at 2, 6 and about 24 weeks after DPC sensitization. The mostly female patient cohort included alopecia areata with under or over 50% scalp involvement, alopecia totalis and alopecia universalis. Patients additionally received weekly therapeutic DPC doses to the scalp throughout the approximately 24-week study period. Patch testing was performed on the upper back with Finn chambers containing 0.01% DPC, and the patch tests were scored after 6 days according to International Contact Dermatitis Research Group standards. Libraries were pooled for sequencing, and variation in per-sample TCR yields was attributed mainly to small differences in library volumes within the pool.

Trimming costs V 3 bases and J 4 bases, and their ends lie 9 bases apart. Taken from the germline V gene (reference sequence), the CDR1 and CDR2 loops are SEHNR and FQNEAQ. The CDR3 has 13 amino acids, counting the end cysteine and phenylalanine. Only the CDR3 DNA is retained, 39 bases long and in frame from the first base. Concerning this clonotype: This receptor's antigen is unknown. No much larger clone exists at a distance of one base, and base qualities are not known.

The method was RACE. The data were produced on a NextSeq 500. During library preparation, unique molecular identifiers were attached to individual cDNA molecules so that TCRs could be counted in a quantitative, reproducible way. From each blood RNA sample, both TCR alpha and TCR beta chains were sequenced. On the study's bioinformatics: A median of about 87,000 TCRs per sample was observed, with a range of 23,224 to 690,600. The Decombinator software suite was used to annotate the V, J and CDR3 of the TCR reads. For PS versus PT1 abundance plots, all samples were subsampled to the same number of TCRs (28,000). TCRs were defined as expanded if absent before sensitization and observed at least eight times at the 2-week time point. TCRdb cleaned the public reads at Q25 with fastp, built clones with MiXCR and kept in-frame beta chains. All rows with the same CDR3 protein become a single entry with the most common DNA and genes. Here the V and J calls rest on TCRdb's processing, not on the authors' analysis. This sample lists around 120,000 distinct CDR3 sequences; 13% were detected once. In total, the top ten clones hold about 3% of the sample.

Explained via the paper, the time point label denotes: pre-sensitization, week 0. The intended sense of this specimen's treatment or condition label: therapeutic diphenylcyclopropenone sensitization with weekly scalp DPC. Blood at each patch-test visit was drawn before the patch test was applied. Patients were eligible if aged 18 to 70, diagnosed with alopecia and judged suitable for DPC therapy, and pregnant patients were excluded. Total RNA was extracted from unfractionated whole blood that had been collected in Tempus Blood RNA tubes. General conclusions and limits of the study: Patch test score correlated positively with the number of PT1 expanded TCRs, reaching significance at thresholds 8, 16 and 32 but not at 4. No change with DPC sensitization was found in the number of TCRs above 1 in 1000 frequency, and no evidence of global repertoire structure alterations was found. Because all patients had alopecia, a presumed autoimmune disease, the immune response of the patients might differ from that of healthy individuals. Expanded TCRs formed significantly more large CDR3 similarity clusters than pre-sensitization or healthy control sets, consistent with antigen-driven responses. After repeated subsampling, the strength of the expansion versus patch-test correlation and the threshold at which it became significant changed.

The material was whole blood, obtained in connection with sensitization to the hapten diphenylcyclopropenone (DPC). The chain is encoded by TRBV7-9 joined to TRBJ1-2; the D gene cannot be named for sure. The TCR sequence derives from a woman aged 18-29 years with alopecia areata. Some clones in this sample may be carry-over from other donors' samples. The CDR3: CASSFGRTYGYTF. DNA sequence: TGTGCCAGCAGCTTCGGCCGCACCTATGGCTACACCTTC.